The 3 T cell receptor beta chains below all came from one sample that was sequenced in a study of OX40 agonist ivuxolimab in advanced cancers. Libraries were prepared by immunoSEQ multiplex PCR; TCRdb keeps only in-frame clonotypes and omits some of them. This sample has about 77,000 clones, with around 83% found just once. The input for sequencing was CD4+ or CD8+ T cells sorted from blood, taken in a trial of the OX40 agonist ivuxolimab. Source of these receptors: an adult with an advanced solid tumor such as melanoma, head and neck, liver or kidney cancer.

V is TRBV30 and J is TRBJ1-4, with D unresolved. The germline V gene has CDR1 GTSNPN and CDR2 SVGIG (reference sequence). Deletions cut 4 bases from V and 4 bases from J, with 10 bases between. The CDR3 has 13 amino acids. The CDR3 loop is CAWIPSDNEKLFF. As DNA, the CDR3 is TGTGCCTGGATACCCAGTGATAATGAAAAACTGTTTTTT.

This sequence joins TRBV7-2 and TRBJ2-2; maybe TRBD1 (6 bases). The germline CDR1 and CDR2 sequences are SGHTA and FQGNSA. Deletions cut 5 bases from V and 0 bases from J, with 13 bases between. This CDR3 has 16 amino acids. The CDR3 coding sequence is TGTGCCAGCAGCCGTAGGACAGCAACGAACACCGGGGAGCTGTTTTTT. Amino acid sequence: CASSRRTATNTGELFF.

This clone was found a few times. The V call is TRBV7-2, the J call TRBJ1-3; D call uncertain. The CDR3 loop spans 17 amino acids. Trimming stripped 5 bases from V and 0 bases from J, with 17 bases between. The V gene's germline CDR1 is SGHTA and CDR2 FQGNSA. CDR3 in DNA: TGTGCCAGCAGCCTCGGAACCTACTCGAGCTCTGGAAACACCATATATTTT. Translating it yields CASSLGTYSSSGNTIYF.